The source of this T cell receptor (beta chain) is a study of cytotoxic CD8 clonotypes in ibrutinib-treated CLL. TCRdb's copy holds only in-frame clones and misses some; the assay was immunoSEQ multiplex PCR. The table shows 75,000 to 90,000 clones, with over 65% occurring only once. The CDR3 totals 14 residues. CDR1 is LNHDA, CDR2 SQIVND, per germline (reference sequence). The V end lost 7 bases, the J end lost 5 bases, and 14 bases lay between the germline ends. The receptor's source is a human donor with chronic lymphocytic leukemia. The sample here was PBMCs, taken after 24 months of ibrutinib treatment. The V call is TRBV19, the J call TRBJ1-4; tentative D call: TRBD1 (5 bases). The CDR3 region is CASTPGLRNEKLFF. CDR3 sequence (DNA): TGTGCCAGTACCCCAGGGCTAAGGAATGAAAAACTGTTTTTT.